This TCR beta chain was sequenced for a study of blood T cell repertoires in COVID-19. This CDR3 has 13 residues. Trimming left V 1 base short and J 4 bases short, with 7 bases between. The V gene's germline CDR1 is LNHDA and CDR2 SQIVND (reference sequence). This clone was observed a single time. In the original analysis: Amplification from reference gene primers served as the basis for estimated nucleated cell counts. This table comes from immunoSEQ multiplex PCR, and its TCRdb copy is limited to in-frame clones, with some not included. D and trimming come from the DNA, and the V and J calls and clone size come from that table. This sample carries approximately 360,000 clones, roughly 86% of them seen once, and the ten largest clones take approximately 1.8%.

The sequence was collected from a man aged 40-49 years in a cohort exposed to, infected with or recovered from COVID-19 (not recorded which). This sequence joins TRBV19 and TRBJ1-1; D is uncertain. The source material was PBMCs or T cells enriched from blood (not recorded which). The DNA for the CDR3 is TGTGCCAGTAGTATAGTAGGGAGCACTGAAGCTTTCTTT. As protein: CASSIVGSTEAFF. The variable domain in full, with the rest retrieved from reference TRBV19 and TRBJ1-1, is DGGITQSPKYLFRKEGQNVTLSCEQNLNHDAMYWYRQDPGQGLRLIYYSQIVNDFQKGDIAEGYSVSREKKESFPLTVTSAQKNPTAFYLCASSIVGSTEAFFGQGTRLTVV.